One T cell receptor (beta chain) is described in this entry. The specificity of this receptor is unknown. A read error is likely, as this CDR3 ends without the conserved phenylalanine or tryptophan. The DNA is omitted, as the CDR3 cannot be located on it reliably, and the CDR3 follows TCRdb's listing. Termini included, the CDR3 measures 11 amino acids. The germline V gene (reference sequence) supplies CDR1 SEHNR and CDR2 FQNEAQ. Library generation was performed with RT-PCR. For sequencing, an Illumina HiSeq 2500 was employed. The public reads were quality trimmed at Q25 with fastp and then assembled into clones with MiXCR by TCRdb, keeping productive beta chains. Identical CDR3 proteins give one entry, which carries the most common genes and DNA. In this sample the table shows approximately 700,000 distinct CDR3 sequences, approximately 13% of which occur a single time. Of the sample, approximately 6.5% is held by the ten largest clones.

This entry is derived from a study of response to subunit inactivated influenza vaccine (dated by TCRdb to the late 2010s). In terms of the full investigation: To follow how T cells responded to a trivalent subunit inactivated influenza vaccine, the researchers relied on deep quantitative profiling of the T cell receptor repertoire. Here is what the overall study found, with its caveats: It was suggested by the authors that each seasonal influenza vaccination may recruit only a limited number of new T cells.

The sequenced sample was PBMCs from blood, obtained approximately 15 days before vaccination. This TCR came from a man aged 45 to 65 who received an inactivated influenza vaccine. Donor details come from another sample of the same person, matched by shared clones. The rearranged chain carries TRBV7-9 and TRBJ2-3; TRBD1 was called by the table and not checked on the DNA. The CDR3 region has the sequence CASSLGIRPVL.